The present TCR beta chain was sequenced within a study of blood T cell repertoires in COVID-19. Study at large: In each case, the material was cDNA or gDNA derived from T cells, B-cell-depleted T cells, or PBMCs.

Sequenced by immunoSEQ multiplex PCR; TCRdb stores in-frame clones only, minus some. The table records some 19,000 clones, more than 70% of them present only once. This clone was seen a handful of times. Material for sequencing was peripheral blood. This clonotype was sampled from a human donor in a cohort sampled during active COVID-19. The donor label of this sample is uncertain.

The CDR3: CASSPRGFLNTEAFF. As DNA, the CDR3 is TGTGCCAGCAGTCCCCGGGGTTTTTTGAACACTGAAGCTTTCTTT. The genes are TRBV6-5 and TRBJ1-1; no clear D. With 5 bases removed from V and 0 bases from J, the gap between germline ends came to 13 bases. The CDR3 is made up of 15 amino acids. Germline lookup yields CDR1 MNHEY and CDR2 SVGAGI.